These 23 T cell receptor beta chains originate from one sample sequenced in a study of blood T cell repertoires in COVID-19. Clones were sequenced by immunoSEQ multiplex PCR, and TCRdb holds only the in-frame ones, with some missing. The sample includes more than 15,000 clones, more than 85% of them seen just once. Sequencing was carried out using peripheral blood. The receptors were sampled from a woman aged 55-69 years with active COVID-19.

This rearrangement joins TRBV5-4 to TRBJ2-5, with 11 bases identical to TRBD2. This CDR3 is 16 amino acids long. J gave up 1 base and V 0 bases, and 2 bases lay outside the gene matches. Looked up from germline, CDR1 is SGHNT and CDR2 is YYREEE (reference sequence). This CDR3 is CASSLASGRRQETQYF. CDR3 bases: TGTGCCAGCAGCTTGGCTAGCGGGAGGCGCCAAGAGACCCAGTACTTC.

V is TRBV18 and J is TRBJ2-3; 12 bases map to TRBD2. The V segment lost 1 base and the J segment 5 bases; nucleotides outside the gene matches: 16. Germline values: CDR1 KGHSH, CDR2 LQKENI. This CDR3 has 20 residues. The DNA for the CDR3 is TGTGCCAGCTCACCACTTCTCCACTCTGTAACTAGCGGGGGGAGAGATACGCAGTATTTT. Protein sequence: CASSPLLHSVTSGGRDTQYF.

This clone was counted a few times. The chain combines TRBV10-3 with TRBJ2-7; TRBD1 matches 12 bases. The V and J ends lost 10 bases and 6 bases, in that order; junction bases with no gene match: 10. The germline V gene encodes CDR1 ENHRY and CDR2 SYGVKD. CDR3 length: 14 residues. The CDR3 DNA reads TGTGCCAGCATTCCGGGACAGGGGGCTGTCGAGCAGTACTTC. Translation gives CASIPGQGAVEQYF.

This chain joins TRBV4-1 and TRBJ1-4; possibly TRBD1 for D (5 bases). CDR1 MGHRA and CDR2 YSYEKL come from the germline V gene. The CDR3 sequence is 14 residues long. V lost 2 bases to trimming and J lost 4 bases, with 8 bases between them. In DNA, the CDR3 is TGCGCCAGCAGCCAAAGACAGAATAATGAAAAACTGTTTTTT. This translates into CASSQRQNNEKLFF.

V and J are TRBV5-1 and TRBJ2-6, with 8 bases lining up with TRBD2. The length of the CDR3 is 16 residues. Germline CDR1 SGHRS, CDR2 YFSETQ. After removal of 8 bases from V and 2 bases from J, the junction contained 9 bases not matched to a gene. For the CDR3, the DNA is TGCGCCAGTACTAGCGGAGATTTAGCTGGGGCCAACGTCCTGACTTTC. It specifies CASTSGDLAGANVLTF.

The chain employs TRBV18 and TRBJ2-5, with 8 nucleotides matching TRBD1. The CDR3 has 15 residues. The V segment lost 3 bases and the J segment 4 bases; nucleotides outside the gene matches: 7. Germline V gives CDR1 KGHSH, CDR2 LQKENI. DNA of the CDR3: TGTGCCAGCTCACCGGGGACAGGCAACGGAGAGACCCAGTACTTC. Encoded protein: CASSPGTGNGETQYF.

The genes are TRBV6-6 and TRBJ2-1, with D perhaps matching TRBD2 (5 bases). Trimming removed 5 bases from V and 3 bases from J, with 11 bases in between. Germline V gene data show CDR1 as MNHNY and CDR2 as SVGAGI (reference sequence). The length of the CDR3 is 14 residues. CDR3 in DNA: TGTGCCAGCAGTACGCCGGGAAACTACAATGAGCAGTTCTTC. The encoded protein is CASSTPGNYNEQFF.

The chain is built from TRBV18 and TRBJ1-4; possibly TRBD1 for D (6 bases). V lost 3 bases, J lost 4 bases, and 15 bases lay in between. CDR1 is KGHSH, CDR2 LQKENI, per germline. This CDR3 has 16 residues. DNA of the CDR3: TGTGCCAGCTCACCCATGGCGGGGGGCGGTAATGAAAAACTGTTTTTT. This encodes CASSPMAGGGNEKLFF.

The chain combines TRBV5-1 with TRBJ2-7, with a possible D match to TRBD2 (5 bases). CDR3 length equals 15 residues. Germline assignment: CDR1 SGHRS and CDR2 YFSETQ. V dropped 0 bases and J dropped 4 bases, with 14 bases sitting between them. The chain's CDR3 is CASSLDRETSYEQYF. In DNA form, the CDR3 reads TGCGCCAGCAGCTTGGATAGGGAAACTAGTTACGAGCAGTACTTC.

The gene calls are TRBV2 and TRBJ1-1; no clear D. Trimming left V 6 bases short and J 0 bases short, with 11 bases between. CDR3 length equals 14 residues. In germline, CDR1 is SNHLY, CDR2 FYNNEI. The CDR3 loop is CASRVTFMNTEAFF. The CDR3 bases are TGTGCCAGCAGGGTTACTTTTATGAACACTGAAGCTTTCTTT.

The V gene is TRBV29-1, the J gene TRBJ2-5; D is unresolved. Germline loops: CDR1 SQVTM, CDR2 ANQGSEA. The length of the CDR3 is 12 residues. CDR3 sequence: CSIVWAMETQYF. In DNA, the CDR3 is TGCAGTATCGTATGGGCAATGGAGACCCAGTACTTC.

This clone was detected only a few times. The chain carries TRBV5-1 and TRBJ1-6, with D perhaps matching TRBD1 (5 bases). The CDR3 runs to 16 residues. The V and J ends lost 4 bases and 5 bases respectively, with 16 bases between them. CDR1 is SGHRS and CDR2 is YFSETQ in the germline V gene. This chain's CDR3 is CASSKTPGLNNSPLHF. The DNA of the CDR3 is TGCGCCAGCAGCAAGACGCCGGGACTGAATAATTCACCCCTCCACTTT.

The chain joins TRBV5-6 to TRBJ2-6; perhaps TRBD1 as D (8 bases). Germline V lookup: CDR1 SGHDT, CDR2 YYEEEE. This CDR3 spans 19 amino acids. With 0 bases removed from V and 0 bases from J, the gap between germline ends came to 16 bases. CDR3 protein: CASSLGAGQANSGANVLTF. The CDR3 DNA sequence: TGTGCCAGCAGCTTGGGAGCGGGACAGGCGAACTCTGGGGCCAACGTCCTGACTTTC. Full variable domain (outside the CDR3, taken from reference TRBV5-6 and TRBJ2-6): DAGVTQSPTHLIKTRGQQVTLRCSPKSGHDTVSWYQQALGQGPQFIFQYYEEEERQRGNFPDRFSGHQFPNYSSELNVNALLLGDSALYLCASSLGAGQANSGANVLTFGAGSRLTVL.

This chain joins TRBV7-9 and TRBJ1-3; D gene uncertain. Germline lookup yields CDR1 SEHNR and CDR2 FQNEAQ (reference sequence). V was shortened by 1 base and J by 11 bases, with 12 bases between the two germline ends. CDR3 size: 13 residues. CDR3 protein: CASSLEGGAAIYF. CDR3 sequence (DNA): TGTGCCAGCAGCTTAGAAGGAGGTGCAGCCATATATTTT.

The chain links TRBV7-9 to TRBJ1-2; D might be TRBD1 (6 bases). From germline, CDR1 is SEHNR and CDR2 FQNEAQ (reference sequence). V lost 3 bases and J lost 8, with 10 bases in between. This CDR3 has 12 residues. The CDR3 loop is CASSFGTFGYTF. The CDR3 DNA is TGTGCCAGCAGCTTTGGGACATTCGGCTACACCTTC.

CDR3 nucleotide sequence: TGTGCCAGCAGCTTTCCAGGGGGCAGGAATGAGCAGTTCTTC. Encoded protein: CASSFPGGRNEQFF. The chain couples TRBV7-3 to TRBJ2-1, with 8 bases lining up with TRBD1. The CDR3 has 14 residues. Germline V gene lookup returns CDR1 SGHTA and CDR2 FQGTGA. V lost 3 bases, J lost 7 bases, and 5 bases stayed unmatched.

The chain carries TRBV29-1 and TRBJ2-7; no reliable D call. Trimming removed 6 bases at V and 0 bases at J, with 12 bases between. The CDR3 runs to 13 residues. Per the germline V gene, CDR1 is SQVTM and CDR2 is ANQGSEA. CDR3 in DNA: TGCAGCGTCCGCCCCCGGAGCTCCTACGAGCAGTACTTC. Its translation is CSVRPRSSYEQYF.

The chain links TRBV5-4 to TRBJ2-2; no definite D call. Germline V gene sequence: CDR1 SGHNT, CDR2 YYREEE (reference sequence). The CDR3 consists of 15 residues. The ends were cut back, 0 bases at V and 2 bases at J, with 8 bases in the middle. The CDR3 spells CASSLATLNTGELFF. As DNA, the CDR3 is TGTGCCAGCAGCTTGGCCACTCTCAACACCGGGGAGCTGTTTTTT.

This clone has only one observation. The rearrangement joins TRBV4-1 to TRBJ2-3, with D possibly being TRBD1 (6 bases). From germline, CDR1 is MGHRA and CDR2 YSYEKL. The CDR3 is made up of 15 amino acids. Trimming left V 4 bases short and J 5 bases short, with 16 bases between. The CDR3 nucleotides are TGCGCCAGCAGCCTCTTGGACCAGGGGCAAGATACGCAGTATTTT. Translated: CASSLLDQGQDTQYF.

This chain joins TRBV9 and TRBJ2-5; 8 nucleotides line up with TRBD2. The V segment lost 4 bases and the J segment 3 bases; nucleotides outside the gene matches: 8. The germline gives CDR1 SGDLS, CDR2 YYNGEE. This CDR3 comprises 15 residues. The CDR3 loop reads CASSRRGGFEETQYF. For the CDR3, the DNA is TGTGCCAGCAGCCGCCGGGGGGGCTTTGAAGAGACCCAGTACTTC.

The J gene is TRBJ1-2, the V gene TRBV6-1; D gene ambiguous. V lost 1 base, J lost 4 bases, and 13 bases lay in between. Germline V CDR1 and CDR2: MNHNS, SASEGT. The CDR3 is made up of 15 amino acids. CDR3 sequence (DNA): TGTGCCAGCAGTGAAGATGGGGAGAGGCCCTATGGCTACACCTTC. Amino acids: CASSEDGERPYGYTF.

The rearrangement joins TRBV2 to TRBJ2-5; 10 bases are shared with TRBD1. After removal of 3 bases from V and 4 bases from J, the junction contained 8 bases not matched to a gene. This CDR3 contains 16 residues. Germline values: CDR1 SNHLY, CDR2 FYNNEI. The CDR3 loop is CASSDSVGQGRETQYF. CDR3 bases: TGTGCCAGCAGTGATAGTGTGGGACAGGGGAGAGAGACCCAGTACTTC. The whole variable domain, remainder taken from reference TRBV2 and TRBJ2-5, is EPEVTQTPSHQVTQMGQEVILRCVPISNHLYFYWYRQILGQKVEFLVSFYNNEISEKSEIFDDQFSVERPDGSNFTLKIRSTKLEDSAMYFCASSDSVGQGRETQYFGPGTRLLVL.

This clone is a singleton in its sample. The chain combines TRBV19 with TRBJ2-3; 7 positions agree with TRBD2. CDR1 LNHDA and CDR2 SQIVND come from the germline V gene (reference sequence). The CDR3 is 15 residues long. V gave up 5 bases and J gave up 0 bases; unmatched junction bases: 5. The CDR3 DNA reads TGTGCCAGTAGTCTCGGGGGGTTTAGCACAGATACGCAGTATTTT. This sequence encodes CASSLGGFSTDTQYF.